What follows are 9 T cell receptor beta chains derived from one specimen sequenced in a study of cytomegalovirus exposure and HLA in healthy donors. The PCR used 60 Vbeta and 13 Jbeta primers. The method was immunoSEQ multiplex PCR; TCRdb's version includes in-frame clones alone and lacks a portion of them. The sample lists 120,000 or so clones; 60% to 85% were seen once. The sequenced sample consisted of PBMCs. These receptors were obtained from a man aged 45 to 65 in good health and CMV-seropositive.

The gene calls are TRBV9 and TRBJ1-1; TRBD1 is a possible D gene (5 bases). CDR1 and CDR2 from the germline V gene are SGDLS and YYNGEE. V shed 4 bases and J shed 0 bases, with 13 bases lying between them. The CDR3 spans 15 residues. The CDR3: CASSPGGTLNTEAFF. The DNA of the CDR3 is TGTGCCAGCAGCCCTGGAGGGACGTTGAACACTGAAGCTTTCTTT.

The CDR3: CAWMDSNYGYTF. The CDR3 coding sequence is TGTGCCTGGATGGACAGTAACTATGGCTACACCTTC. The chain links TRBV30 to TRBJ1-2; D is perhaps TRBD1 (6 bases). V was shortened by 4 bases and J by 1 base, with 7 bases between the two germline ends. Per the germline V gene, CDR1 is GTSNPN and CDR2 is SVGIG (reference sequence). This CDR3 is 12 amino acids long.

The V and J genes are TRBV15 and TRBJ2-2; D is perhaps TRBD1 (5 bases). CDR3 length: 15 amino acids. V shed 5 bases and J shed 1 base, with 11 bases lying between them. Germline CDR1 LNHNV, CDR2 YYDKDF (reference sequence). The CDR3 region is CATSFRQKNTGELFF. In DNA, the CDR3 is TGTGCCACCAGCTTCCGACAGAAGAACACCGGGGAGCTGTTTTTT.

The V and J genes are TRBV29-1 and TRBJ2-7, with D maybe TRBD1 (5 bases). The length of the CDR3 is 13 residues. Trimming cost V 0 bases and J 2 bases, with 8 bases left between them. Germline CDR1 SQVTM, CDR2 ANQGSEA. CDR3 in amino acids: CSVEEGPPYEQYF. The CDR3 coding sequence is TGCAGCGTTGAAGAGGGGCCCCCCTACGAGCAGTACTTC.

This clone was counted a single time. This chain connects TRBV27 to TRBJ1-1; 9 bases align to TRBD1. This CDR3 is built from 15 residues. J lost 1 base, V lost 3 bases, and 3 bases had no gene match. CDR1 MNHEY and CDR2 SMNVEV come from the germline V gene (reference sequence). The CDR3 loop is CASSFRDRANTEAFF. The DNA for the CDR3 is TGTGCCAGCAGTTTTCGGGACAGGGCGAACACTGAAGCTTTCTTT.

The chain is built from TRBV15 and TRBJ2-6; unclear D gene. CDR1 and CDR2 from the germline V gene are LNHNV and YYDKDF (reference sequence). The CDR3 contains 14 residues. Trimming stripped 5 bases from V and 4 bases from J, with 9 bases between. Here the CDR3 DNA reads TGTGCCACCAGCGCCTACGCCGGGGCCAACGTCCTGACTTTC. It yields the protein CATSAYAGANVLTF. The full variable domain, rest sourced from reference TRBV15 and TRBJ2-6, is DAMVIQNPRYQVTQFGKPVTLSCSQTLNHNVMYWYQQKSSQAPKLLFHYYDKDFNNEADTPDNFQSRRPNTSFCFLDIRSPGLGDTAMYLCATSAYAGANVLTFGAGSRLTVL.

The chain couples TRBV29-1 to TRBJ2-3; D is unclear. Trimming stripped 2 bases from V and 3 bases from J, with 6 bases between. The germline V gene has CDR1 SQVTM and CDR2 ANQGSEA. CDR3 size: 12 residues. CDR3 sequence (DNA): TGCAGCGTTGAACGGTCGACAGATACGCAGTATTTT. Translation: CSVERSTDTQYF.

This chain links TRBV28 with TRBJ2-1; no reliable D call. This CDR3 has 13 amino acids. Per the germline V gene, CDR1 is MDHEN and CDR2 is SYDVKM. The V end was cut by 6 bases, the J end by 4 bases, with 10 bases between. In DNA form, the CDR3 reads TGTGCCAGCAGGCCGGCGGTTTACAATGAGCAGTTCTTC. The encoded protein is CASRPAVYNEQFF.

The CDR3 coding sequence is TGTGCCAGCTCACCGTACTCAACCCCTGGGGCCAACGTCCTGACTTTC. Amino acid sequence: CASSPYSTPGANVLTF. The chain joins TRBV18 to TRBJ2-6, with D hard to call. Trimming stripped 3 bases from V and 2 bases from J, with 11 bases between. This CDR3 spans 16 amino acids. Germline assignment: CDR1 KGHSH and CDR2 LQKENI.